The 11 T cell receptor beta chains below come from one sample, sequenced in a study of blood T cell repertoires in COVID-19. The protocol was immunoSEQ multiplex PCR, while the TCRdb copy is restricted to in-frame clones and leaves out a portion. The table lists approximately 400,000 clones, roughly 90% of them singletons, with around 1.2% in the top ten. Sequencing was carried out using peripheral blood. These receptors were collected from a man aged 35 to 55 with acute or convalescent COVID-19.

V gene TRBV19 combines with J gene TRBJ2-1; 12 bases agree with TRBD2. CDR1 and CDR2 (germline): LNHDA, SQIVND (reference sequence). After removal of 4 bases from V and 10 bases from J, the junction contained 11 bases not matched to a gene. The CDR3 sequence is 16 residues long. The CDR3, as DNA: TGTGCCAGTAGTACCCGATCTAGCGGGGGGGCCTTAGAGCAGTTCTTC. Amino acids: CASSTRSSGGALEQFF.

CDR3 coding DNA: TGTGCCAGTTTGGGGAACAGGGTCAACTCCGGGGAGCTGTTTTTT. It is translated as CASLGNRVNSGELFF. This sequence joins TRBV27 and TRBJ2-2; possibly TRBD1 for D (6 bases). The CDR3 spans 15 residues. The V end was cut by 9 bases, the J end by 6 bases, with 20 bases between. CDR1 is MNHEY, CDR2 SMNVEV, per germline (reference sequence).

V and J are TRBV6-1 and TRBJ1-2; D perhaps matches TRBD1 (6 bases). Germline-derived CDR1 and CDR2 are MNHNS and SASEGT. This CDR3 region has 14 residues. Trimming cost V 2 bases and J 4 bases, with 11 bases left between them. As DNA, the CDR3 is TGTGCCAGCAGTGAACTAATCAGGGGCTATGGCTACACCTTC. Amino acids: CASSELIRGYGYTF.

V usage is TRBV7-9 and J usage is TRBJ2-5; 14 bases line up with TRBD2. Germline V gene sequence: CDR1 SEHNR, CDR2 FQNEAQ (reference sequence). V was pared by 8 bases and J by 5 bases, with 7 bases of the junction left unmatched. The CDR3 has 15 residues. CDR3 sequence (DNA): TGTGCCAGCGGGCCGGGACTAGCGGGGGACGAGACCCAGTACTTC. Translated, it gives CASGPGLAGDETQYF.

The chain carries TRBV3-1 (or the pseudogene TRBV3-2) and TRBJ2-3; TRBD2 matches 9 bases. Trimming at V came to 0 bases and at J to 5 bases, leaving 12 bases not matched to a gene. Germline CDR1 is LGHDT and CDR2 is YNNKEL (reference sequence). The length of the CDR3 is 18 residues. CDR3 coding DNA: TGTGCCAGCAGCCAAGATCTTGGGCGGGGGGGCTCGGTAGATACGCAGTATTTT. Translation gives CASSQDLGRGGSVDTQYF.

This clone was seen only once. The chain is built from TRBV5-1 and TRBJ2-1; D is uncertain. This CDR3 spans 11 amino acids. Trimming took off 2 bases at V and 9 bases at J, with 6 bases between the two ends. Germline CDR1 is SGHRS and CDR2 is YFSETQ. The CDR3 bases are TGCGCCAGCAGCTTAAACGGTGAGCAGTTCTTC. Translation: CASSLNGEQFF.

This clone was counted once. The chain is built from TRBV4-1 and TRBJ2-3; 8 bases match TRBD2. Germline V CDR1 and CDR2: MGHRA, YSYEKL. The CDR3 contains 13 residues. The ends lost 3 bases at V and 11 bases at J; junction bases unmatched: 7. CDR3 DNA: TGCGCCAGCAGCCAGGACGGGGGGGCTGGGCAGTATTTT. This sequence encodes CASSQDGGAGQYF.

The J gene is TRBJ1-2, the V gene TRBV9, with 8 positions matching TRBD1. The CDR3 runs 15 residues. Germline loops: CDR1 SGDLS, CDR2 YYNGEE. Trimming took 3 bases from V and 4 from J; bases not matched to a gene: 8. CDR3: CASSGGTGYIYGYTF. DNA of the CDR3: TGTGCCAGCAGCGGCGGGACAGGCTATATCTATGGCTACACCTTC.

This chain links TRBV2 with TRBJ1-2; 11 bases agree with TRBD1. The CDR3 length is 14 residues. The V segment lost 1 base and the J segment 7 bases; nucleotides outside the gene matches: 2. Germline CDR1 is SNHLY and CDR2 is FYNNEI. In DNA form, the CDR3 reads TGTGCCAGCAGTGAAGGGGACAGGGGGGGTGGCTACACCTTC. This gives the protein CASSEGDRGGGYTF.

This clone occurred once. This CDR3 is also generated by other DNA sequences in the sample. The chain couples TRBV27 to TRBJ1-2; D gene unclear. V was clipped by 0 bases and J by 1 base, with 3 bases between them. Germline loops: CDR1 MNHEY, CDR2 SMNVEV (reference sequence). This CDR3 spans 13 amino acids. The DNA for the CDR3 is TGTGCCAGCAGTTTATCCGGTAACTATGGCTACACCTTC. Protein product: CASSLSGNYGYTF.

This chain connects TRBV27 to TRBJ2-7; 8 positions agree with TRBD1. Germline CDR1 and CDR2: MNHEY and SMNVEV (reference sequence). The CDR3 is 13 residues long. Losses at the gene ends were 4 bases for V and 4 bases for J; bases not matched to a gene: 3. CDR3 loop: CASSYRGVYEQYF. The DNA of the CDR3 is TGTGCCAGCAGTTACAGGGGGGTTTACGAGCAGTACTTC.